Each of the 31 T cell receptor beta chains below was sequenced from the same sample in a study of CD8 T cells in ankylosing spondylitis. Study-wide points: There was a TCR beta motif, made of 7 or 8 highly homologous variants, that appeared characteristic of ankylosing spondylitis blood.

MiXCR was run by TCRdb on the 5' RACE reads, yielding one entry per CDR3 protein. The table has 350,000 or so distinct CDR3 sequences, around 7.6% seen once. No antigens are known for them. What was sequenced was blood, either unsorted or a sorted T cell fraction (not recorded which). The receptors shown here come from a male donor with ankylosing spondylitis.

In DNA form, the CDR3 reads TGTGCCAGCGCCGAGTTGTTATCGGCCGGTGAGCAGTTCTTC. It is translated as CASAELLSAGEQFF. The V and J genes are TRBV14 and TRBJ2-1, with D uncertain. The germline CDR1 and CDR2 sequences are SGHDN and FVKESK. The CDR3 is 14 residues long. Deletions cut 8 bases from V and 9 bases from J, with 20 bases between.

This clonotype was recorded a few times. The V gene is TRBV5-1, the J gene TRBJ2-3; 10 bases line up with TRBD2. The trim removed 4 bases at V and 6 bases at J, leaving 8 bases unmatched. Germline lookup yields CDR1 SGHRS and CDR2 YFSETQ. There are 15 residues in the CDR3. CDR3 coding DNA: TGCGCCAGCAGCCAGGGAGCGGGAGGGGCGGATACGCAGTATTTT. Encoded protein: CASSQGAGGADTQYF.

This clonotype was counted ten times or more. As DNA, the CDR3 is TGCAGCGTTACCCCCCGAGCAGGAGGTGAGACCCAGTACTTC. This gives the protein CSVTPRAGGETQYF. The chain couples TRBV29-1 to TRBJ2-5; perhaps TRBD2 as D (5 bases). V was shortened by 5 bases and J by 5 bases, with 18 bases between the two germline ends. Germline CDR1 SQVTM, CDR2 ANQGSEA. The CDR3 loop spans 14 amino acids.

The chain employs TRBV20-1 and TRBJ2-3; D is unresolved. V lost 2 bases, J lost 6 bases, and 18 bases lay in between. The CDR3 covers 15 residues. Germline-derived CDR1 and CDR2 are DFQATT and SNEGSKA (reference sequence). For the CDR3, the DNA is TGCAGTGCTAGACCGCCCCGTAGACTGGTCGATACGCAGTATTTT. This codes for CSARPPRRLVDTQYF.

In this sample, this clonotype turned up a few times. CDR3 DNA sequence: TGTGCCAGCAGTAGTCGCCGAGAGACCCAGTACTTC. This codes for CASSSRRETQYF. This sequence joins TRBV6-6 and TRBJ2-5, with D hard to call. This CDR3 spans 12 amino acids. Germline V gene sequence: CDR1 MNHNY, CDR2 SVGAGI (reference sequence). The V end was cut by 5 bases, the J end by 4 bases, with 8 bases between.

The gene calls are TRBV12-3 or TRBV12-4 and TRBJ2-7, with TRBD1 identical over 9 bases. The CDR3 loop spans 14 amino acids. Trimming took 3 bases from V and 4 from J; bases not matched to a gene: 4. CDR3 residues: CASSFPDRGYEQYF. In nucleotides, the CDR3 is TGTGCCAGCAGTTTCCCGGACAGGGGTTACGAGCAGTACTTC.

CDR3 residues: CASSFSPHGRPDSGANVLTF. As DNA, the CDR3 is TGCGCCAGCAGCTTCTCGCCACACGGCCGACCGGACTCTGGGGCCAACGTCCTGACTTTC. The J gene is TRBJ2-6, the V gene TRBV5-1, with D uncertain. Trimming took 2 bases from V and 0 from J, leaving 21 bases between them. The germline V gene has CDR1 SGHRS and CDR2 YFSETQ. The CDR3 loop spans 20 amino acids.

The chain carries TRBV7-8 and TRBJ1-1; 10 bases align to TRBD1. V trimming: 0 bases; J trimming: 6 bases; junction bases outside the gene matches: 10. This CDR3 has 17 amino acids. The V gene's germline CDR1 is SGHVS and CDR2 FQNEAQ. The CDR3 DNA follows: TGTGCCAGCAGCTTAGCGAACACCGGGACAGGGGTTTCTGAAGCTTTCTTT. Residues: CASSLANTGTGVSEAFF.

The CDR3 reads CASSFFGGSSLDTQYF. Here the CDR3 DNA reads TGTGCCAGCAGCTTTTTTGGCGGGAGTAGTTTAGATACGCAGTATTTT. This chain connects TRBV7-9 to TRBJ2-3; 7 positions agree with TRBD2. CDR3 length: 16 amino acids. The ends lost 3 bases at V and 5 bases at J; junction bases unmatched: 11. Germline values: CDR1 SEHNR, CDR2 FQNEAQ (reference sequence).

The chain carries TRBV29-1 and TRBJ1-4; D unclear. Looked up from germline, CDR1 is SQVTM and CDR2 is ANQGSEA. This CDR3 has 13 amino acids. V was clipped by 2 bases and J by 3 bases, with 7 bases between them. The DNA of the CDR3 is TGCAGCGTTGAAACGGGGTCTAATGAAAAACTGTTTTTT. Its protein is CSVETGSNEKLFF.

This clonotype has only a few counts. The chain combines TRBV7-3 with TRBJ2-7; the match to TRBD2 covers 7 bases. The CDR3 covers 15 residues. Looked up from germline, CDR1 is SGHTA and CDR2 is FQGTGA. V was pared by 5 bases and J by 3 bases, with 10 bases of the junction left unmatched. CDR3 residues: CASSRGGSGDYEQYF. DNA of the CDR3: TGTGCCAGCAGCCGCGGGGGTTCGGGGGACTACGAGCAGTACTTC.

This clonotype was seen at least ten times. This chain connects TRBV10-3 to TRBJ2-7, with TRBD1 matching 11 bases. Germline lookup yields CDR1 ENHRY and CDR2 SYGVKD. The CDR3 sequence is 15 residues long. V lost 7 bases to trimming and J lost 5 bases; unmatched junction nucleotides: 10. The CDR3 DNA reads as TGTGCCATCATTCGGGACAGGGGGACGGTCAACGAGCAGTACTTC. Translating gives CAIIRDRGTVNEQYF.

This clonotype was counted between two and nine times. The J gene is TRBJ2-1, the V gene TRBV12-3 or TRBV12-4; D is possibly TRBD2 (5 bases). The CDR3 contains 11 residues. Trimming took 8 bases from V and 10 from J, leaving 12 bases between them. DNA of the CDR3: TGTGCCAGCGCCCAGCGGTCCGAGCAGTTCTTC. Translated: CASAQRSEQFF.

In its sample, this clonotype was seen a few times. V gene TRBV29-1 combines with J gene TRBJ2-1; TRBD1 aligns across 9 bases. The germline CDR1 and CDR2 sequences are SQVTM and ANQGSEA. The V gene end was trimmed by 6 bases and the J gene end by 6 bases; junction bases not matched to a gene: 12. This CDR3 comprises 15 residues. Here the CDR3 reads CSVLTRDRDFNEQFF. Here the CDR3 DNA reads TGCAGCGTGCTTACCCGGGACAGGGATTTCAATGAGCAGTTCTTC.

The CDR3 bases are TGTGCCAGCAGTTGGACCGGGACAGGAAAAAACATTCAGTACTTC. This encodes CASSWTGTGKNIQYF. The V and J genes are TRBV27 and TRBJ2-4; 8 bases match TRBD1. The V gene's germline CDR1 is MNHEY and CDR2 SMNVEV (reference sequence). The junction had 6 bases not matched to a gene; V was cut back by 4 bases and J by 4 bases. CDR3 length: 15 amino acids.

V gene TRBV20-1 combines with J gene TRBJ2-3; 9 nucleotides line up with TRBD2. Germline trimming cut 5 bases from V and 1 base from J; bases unmatched to any gene: 4. This CDR3 spans 14 amino acids. Germline CDR1 is DFQATT and CDR2 is SNEGSKA (reference sequence). CDR3 sequence (DNA): TGCAGTGCTCTAGCGGGGAGGGGCACAGATACGCAGTATTTT. Translating gives CSALAGRGTDTQYF.

This clonotype appeared a few times. J is TRBJ2-3 and V is TRBV10-3, with 7 bases that match TRBD1. This CDR3 is 17 amino acids long. Trimming at V came to 6 bases and at J to 2 bases, leaving 14 bases not matched to a gene. Looked up from germline, CDR1 is ENHRY and CDR2 is SYGVKD. The CDR3 DNA is TGTGCCATCAGGACCGACAGGGAATTAGAGCACACAGATACGCAGTATTTT. This translates into CAIRTDRELEHTDTQYF.

Ten or more counts support this clonotype. V usage is TRBV12-3 or TRBV12-4 and J usage is TRBJ2-1; D unresolved. The CDR3 has 13 amino acids. V gave up 5 bases and J gave up 4 bases, with 9 bases separating them. The CDR3 bases are TGTGCCAGCAGTCCCGACTGGTACAATGAGCAGTTCTTC. Translation: CASSPDWYNEQFF.

This clonotype came up a few times. This chain links TRBV11-3 with TRBJ1-1; D possibly corresponds to TRBD1 (6 bases). Germline loops: CDR1 SGHNT, CDR2 YENEEA. This CDR3 is built from 22 residues. Trimming left V 1 base short and J 0 bases short, with 30 bases between. The CDR3 nucleotides are TGTGCCAGCAGCTTAGGGACTGGACAGCCGGAGGTTTACACTTTAATGAACACTGAAGCTTTCTTT. It is translated as CASSLGTGQPEVYTLMNTEAFF.

This clonotype was seen repeatedly, ten times or more. The V call is TRBV20-1, the J call TRBJ2-5; 11 nucleotides match TRBD1. The CDR3 runs to 15 residues. Germline assignment: CDR1 DFQATT and CDR2 SNEGSKA (reference sequence). V shed 0 bases and J 4 bases; nucleotides not matched to a gene: 4. This CDR3 is CSARDGTGGGETQYF. CDR3 bases: TGCAGTGCTAGAGATGGGACAGGGGGTGGAGAGACCCAGTACTTC.

V and J are TRBV10-3 and TRBJ2-1; 10 bases align to TRBD2. There are 15 residues in the CDR3. Per germline, CDR1 ENHRY and CDR2 SYGVKD. With V trimmed by 6 bases and J by 3 bases, 5 bases remained unmatched. DNA of the CDR3: TGTGCCATCAGCCTAGCGGGAGACGACTACAATGAGCAGTTCTTC. Amino acid sequence: CAISLAGDDYNEQFF.

The gene calls are TRBV6-1 and TRBJ2-3; D gene uncertain. In germline, CDR1 is MNHNS, CDR2 SASEGT. V gave up 8 bases and J gave up 6 bases, with 15 bases separating them. This CDR3 region has 13 residues. For the CDR3, the DNA is TGTGCCAGCTGTCGGGCCCCCTTCGATACGCAGTATTTT. This translates into CASCRAPFDTQYF.

The J gene is TRBJ2-3, the V gene TRBV20-1; the D gene is possibly TRBD2 (5 bases). Trimming removed 5 bases at V and 0 bases at J, with 12 bases between. Germline V gene sequence: CDR1 DFQATT, CDR2 SNEGSKA (reference sequence). CDR3 length equals 14 residues. The CDR3 region has the DNA TGCAGTGCTGTACTAGGCGATAGCACAGATACGCAGTATTTT. Translation: CSAVLGDSTDTQYF.

This rearrangement joins TRBV11-2 to TRBJ2-5; D remains unclear. V was cut by 4 bases and J by 5 bases, with 8 bases left in between. The germline V gene has CDR1 SGHAT and CDR2 FQNNGV. This CDR3 contains 12 residues. This chain's CDR3 is CASSSSRETQYF. In DNA, the CDR3 is TGTGCCAGCAGCTCGTCTAGGGAGACCCAGTACTTC.

This clonotype was seen repeatedly, ten times or more. This CDR3 is CASSTSRGGTEQYF. In DNA form, the CDR3 reads TGTGCCAGCAGTACCTCCAGAGGGGGAACCGAGCAGTACTTC. This chain connects TRBV12-3 or TRBV12-4 to TRBJ2-7; D may be TRBD1 (6 bases). The V and J ends lost 5 bases and 6 bases respectively, with 17 bases between them. CDR3 length equals 14 residues.

This rearrangement joins TRBV5-5 to TRBJ2-2; the match to TRBD1 covers 10 bases. Germline CDR1 is SGHKS and CDR2 is YYEKEE (reference sequence). CDR3 length: 15 residues. J gave up 1 base and V 4 bases, and 1 base lay outside the gene matches. The CDR3 DNA is TGTGCCAGCAGCGGACAGGGGGTGAACACCGGGGAGCTGTTTTTT. It is translated as CASSGQGVNTGELFF. The full variable domain, rest sourced from reference TRBV5-5 and TRBJ2-2, is DAGVTQSPTHLIKTRGQQVTLRCSPISGHKSVSWYQQVLGQGPQFIFQYYEKEERGRGNFPDRFSARQFPNYSSELNVNALLLGDSALYLCASSGQGVNTGELFFGEGSRLTVL.

This clonotype was seen more than once but under ten times. This may be a read error: a much more frequent sequence differs by one nucleotide. The rearrangement joins TRBV29-1 to TRBJ1-5; a possible D gene is TRBD1 (5 bases). The CDR3 is 12 residues long. Trimming stripped 4 bases from V and 4 bases from J, with 8 bases between. Germline values: CDR1 SQVTM, CDR2 ANQGSEA. The chain's CDR3 is CSVGQRNQPQHF. CDR3 nucleotides: TGCAGCGTTGGACAGAGGAATCAGCCCCAGCATTTT.

This clonotype was recorded once. The gene calls are TRBV5-5 and TRBJ2-3; TRBD2 matches at 8 bases. Germline V gene sequence: CDR1 SGHKS, CDR2 YYEKEE (reference sequence). The CDR3 spans 18 residues. The V segment lost 5 bases and the J segment 3 bases; nucleotides outside the gene matches: 17. CDR3 nucleotides: TGTGCCAGCAGGCTGCGACTAGCGACCGGAGCAGTGACAGATACGCAGTATTTT. It translates to CASRLRLATGAVTDTQYF. Full variable domain (missing parts from reference TRBV5-5 and TRBJ2-3): DAGVTQSPTHLIKTRGQQVTLRCSPISGHKSVSWYQQVLGQGPQFIFQYYEKEERGRGNFPDRFSARQFPNYSSELNVNALLLGDSALYLCASRLRLATGAVTDTQYFGPGTRLTVL.

Only a few counts were recorded for this clonotype. The rearrangement joins TRBV7-9 to TRBJ1-2; TRBD1 aligns across 7 bases. The CDR3 extends over 15 amino acids. V lost 1 base and J lost 2; bases outside the gene matches: 4. Looked up from germline, CDR1 is SEHNR and CDR2 is FQNEAQ (reference sequence). The CDR3 DNA reads TGTGCCAGCAGCTTAGAGGGGGCCGGAAACTATGGCTACACCTTC. Translating it yields CASSLEGAGNYGYTF.

This clonotype has ten or more counts. The chain uses TRBV28 and TRBJ1-4; D possibly corresponds to TRBD1 (6 bases). The V gene's germline CDR1 is MDHEN and CDR2 SYDVKM. The CDR3 runs to 17 residues. V lost 0 bases, J lost 0 bases, and 11 bases lay in between. CDR3 amino acids: CASSLWVPGATNEKLFF. For the CDR3, the DNA is TGTGCCAGCAGTTTATGGGTACCAGGGGCAACTAATGAAAAACTGTTTTTT. The variable domain in full, completed from reference TRBV28 and TRBJ1-4, reads DVKVTQSSRYLVKRTGEKVFLECVQDMDHENMFWYRQDPGLGLRLIYFSYDVKMKEKGDIPEGYSVSREKKERFSLILESASTNQTSMYLCASSLWVPGATNEKLFFGSGTQLSVL.

This clonotype appeared many times. The chain employs TRBV29-1 and TRBJ2-3; D ambiguous. Germline values: CDR1 SQVTM, CDR2 ANQGSEA. The CDR3 extends over 12 amino acids. V shed 3 bases and J shed 7 bases, with 11 bases lying between them. Here the CDR3 reads CSVDFEAYTQYF. As DNA, the CDR3 is TGCAGCGTTGATTTTGAGGCTTATACGCAGTATTTT.